This TCR beta chain was captured by sequencing in a study of cytomegalovirus exposure and HLA in healthy donors. Study conclusions and caveats: Among the CMV-associated chains, a few were confirmed in vitro as specific for CMV antigens. Listed as cytomegalovirus-associated were 150 or so TCR beta chains.

In its sample, this clone was seen a few times. As yet, its antigen is unknown. This CDR3 has 13 amino acids. V shed 4 bases and J shed 1 base, with 7 bases lying between them. Germline lookup yields CDR1 SNHLY and CDR2 FYNNEI. TCRdb keeps only in-frame clones here, not all; method: immunoSEQ multiplex PCR. The table shows over 150,000 clones, with 75% to 95% occurring only once. The donors were members of the validation cohort, which comprised about 120 subjects and was separate from the first cohort of several hundred subjects. The source of this sequence is a woman aged 18-30 years in good health and CMV-seropositive. The sample was PBMCs. This rearrangement joins TRBV2 to TRBJ1-1, with TRBD1 as a possible D gene (5 bases). The CDR3 protein is CASSVTGNTEAFF. In DNA form, the CDR3 reads TGTGCCAGCAGTGTAACAGGGAACACTGAAGCTTTCTTT. The variable domain in full, completed from reference TRBV2 and TRBJ1-1, reads EPEVTQTPSHQVTQMGQEVILRCVPISNHLYFYWYRQILGQKVEFLVSFYNNEISEKSEIFDDQFSVERPDGSNFTLKIRSTKLEDSAMYFCASSVTGNTEAFFGQGTRLTVV.